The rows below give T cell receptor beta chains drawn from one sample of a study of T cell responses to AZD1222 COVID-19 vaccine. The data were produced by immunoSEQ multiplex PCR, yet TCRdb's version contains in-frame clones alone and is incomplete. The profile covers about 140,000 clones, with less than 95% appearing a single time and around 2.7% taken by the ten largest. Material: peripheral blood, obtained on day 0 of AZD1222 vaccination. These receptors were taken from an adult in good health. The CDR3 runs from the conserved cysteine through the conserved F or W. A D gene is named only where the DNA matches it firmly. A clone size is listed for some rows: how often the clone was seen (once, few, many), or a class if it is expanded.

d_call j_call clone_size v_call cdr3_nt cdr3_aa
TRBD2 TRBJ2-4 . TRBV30 TGTGCCTGGAGTACCTCGGGTAGCGGGGACATTCAGTACTTC CAWSTSGSGDIQYF
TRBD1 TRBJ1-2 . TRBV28 TGTGCCAGCAGTATACCACTTGGGACAGGGAGGGATGGCTACACCTTC CASSIPLGTGRDGYTF
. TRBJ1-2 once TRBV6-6 TGTGCCAGCATAGCAGGGACATGGAACTATGGCTACACCTTC CASIAGTWNYGYTF
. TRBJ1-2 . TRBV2 TGTGCCAGCAGTGAAGCCAAGCACTATGGCTACACCTTC CASSEAKHYGYTF
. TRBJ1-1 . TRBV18 TGTGCCAGCTCACCAGTTATAGGGAGCCGCTTGAACACTGAAGCTTTCTTT CASSPVIGSRLNTEAFF
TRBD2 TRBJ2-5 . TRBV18 TGTGCCAGCTCACCACCGAGCGGGGGGCGCGAGACCCAGTACTTC CASSPPSGGRETQYF
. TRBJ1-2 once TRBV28 TGTGCCAGCAGTTTAGGGGGGGGACGCTATGGCTACACCTTC CASSLGGGRYGYTF
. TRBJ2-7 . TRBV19 TGTGCCAGTAGTCCCCAGGGGGGGGGCTACGAGCAGTACTTC CASSPQGGGYEQYF
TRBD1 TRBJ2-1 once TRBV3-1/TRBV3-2 TGTGCCAGCAGCCAAGGAGTGACAGGGGGCTATGAGCAGTTCTTC CASSQGVTGGYEQFF
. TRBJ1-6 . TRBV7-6 TGTGCCAGCAGCCCAGGAGGGGTCTGGTCACCCCTCCACTTT CASSPGGVWSPLHF
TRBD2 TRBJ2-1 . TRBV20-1 TGCAGCGGACTAGGGAACGGTGAGCAGTTCTTC CSGLGNGEQFF
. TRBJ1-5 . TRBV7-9 TGTGCCAGCAGCCCCAGCGGACAGCCCAATCAGCCCCAGCATTTT CASSPSGQPNQPQHF
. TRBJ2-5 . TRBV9 TGTGCCAGCAGCGTAATAGATCAAGAGACCCAGTACTTC CASSVIDQETQYF
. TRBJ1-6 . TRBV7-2 TGTGCCAGCAGCCCAGACAGGAGCTCCTATAATTCACCCCTCCACTTT CASSPDRSSYNSPLHF